This T cell receptor (beta chain) is drawn from a study of shared clonotypes between healthy human individuals. A 200 ng quantity of DNA, 25,000 to 35,000 T cell genomes, went into the sorted-subset replicate PCRs. TCRdb keeps only in-frame clones here, not all; method: immunoSEQ multiplex PCR. The sample shows over 1.4 million clones, approximately 97% of them seen only once. CDR1 LNHDA and CDR2 SQIVND come from the germline V gene (reference sequence). Deletions cut 7 bases from V and 0 bases from J, with 10 bases between. CDR3 length equals 13 residues. Caucasian adults residing in Nashville, Tennessee made up all the donors. Study-wide points: Among a handful of donors, approximately 4.6% of naive CD4 clonotypes were found in common. Generation probabilities of non-shared clonotypes were lower (relative to those shared by all four donors).

For this clone: The antigen remains undetermined.

This clonotype was sampled from a young man in good health. The chain combines TRBV19 with TRBJ2-7; D is tentatively TRBD1 or TRBD2 (5 bases each). Sequenced: naive CD4+ T cells sorted from blood. As for subset: CD45RA+ positively selected. CDR3 sequence: CASTAGSSYEQYF. CDR3 sequence (DNA): TGTGCCAGTACCGCAGGGAGCTCCTACGAGCAGTACTTC.